This TCR beta chain was sequenced for a study of blood T cell repertoires in COVID-19. Data came from immunoSEQ multiplex PCR; TCRdb stores just in-frame clones and leaves some out. The sample comprises a few hundred thousand clones, more than 75% of which are singletons, and roughly 10% rests with the top ten. The CDR3 runs to 13 residues. The germline V and J ends were trimmed by 2 bases and 4 bases, with 6 bases remaining between them. From germline, CDR1 is SGHRS and CDR2 YFSETQ. This TCR derives from a woman aged 25 to 39 with COVID-19, enrolled during active disease. This rearrangement joins TRBV5-1 to TRBJ2-2; D is uncertain. The sequenced sample was peripheral blood. CDR3: CASSLDFTGELFF. The CDR3 DNA is TGCGCCAGCAGCTTAGACTTCACCGGGGAGCTGTTTTTT.